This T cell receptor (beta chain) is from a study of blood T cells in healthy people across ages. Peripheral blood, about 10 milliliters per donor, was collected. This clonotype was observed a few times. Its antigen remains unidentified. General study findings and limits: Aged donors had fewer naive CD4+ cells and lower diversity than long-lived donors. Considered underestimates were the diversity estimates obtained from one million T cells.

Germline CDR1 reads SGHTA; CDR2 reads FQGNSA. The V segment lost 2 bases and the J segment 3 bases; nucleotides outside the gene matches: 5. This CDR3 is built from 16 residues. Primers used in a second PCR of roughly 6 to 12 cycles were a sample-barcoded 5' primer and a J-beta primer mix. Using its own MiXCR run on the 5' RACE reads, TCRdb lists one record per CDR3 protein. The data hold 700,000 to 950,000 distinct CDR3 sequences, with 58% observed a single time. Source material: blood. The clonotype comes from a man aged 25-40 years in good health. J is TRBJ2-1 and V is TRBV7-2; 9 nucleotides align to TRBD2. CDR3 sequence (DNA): TGTGCCAGCAGCTTATTTAGCGGGGGCCGCTACAATGAGCAGTTCTTC. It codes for CASSLFSGGRYNEQFF.